This T cell receptor (beta chain) was sequenced for a study of blood T cell repertoires in COVID-19. Background on the study: Samples came from the United States, Italy and Spain, spanning acute and convalescent COVID-19.

Germline CDR1 and CDR2: MNHEY and SVGAGI. The V and J ends lost 0 bases and 5 bases respectively, with 7 bases between them. The CDR3 is made up of 13 amino acids. About this clone itself: Other nucleotide sequences from this sample produce the same CDR3.

Per the authors' pipeline: Using reference gene primer amplification, nucleated cell counts were estimated. Clones were read by immunoSEQ multiplex PCR, and TCRdb kept only the in-frame ones, dropping some. V and J calls and clone size come straight from that table; D and trimming were deduced from the DNA. The repertoire holds about 380,000 clones, 75% to 90% seen once, with under 4% in the top ten. The receptor's source is a woman in her late teens or twenties with acute or convalescent COVID-19. The material sequenced was peripheral blood. V is TRBV6-5 and J is TRBJ1-1; a weak D match, TRBD1 (5 bases). CDR3 in amino acids: CASSYSGGTEAFF. The CDR3 coding sequence is TGTGCCAGCAGTTACTCTGGGGGGACTGAAGCTTTCTTT.